The following is a TCR beta chain sequence with its context. V was clipped by 5 bases and J by 3 bases; unmatched bases: 9. Germline V gene data show CDR1 as SGHAT and CDR2 as FQNNGV. The CDR3 consists of 16 residues. This record comes from a study of blood T cell repertoires in COVID-19. Study-level background: The study drew acute and convalescent COVID-19 samples from the United States, Italy and Spain. T cells, B-cell-depleted T cells, or PBMCs provided the cDNA or gDNA that served as material.

Original processing methods: The authors estimated nucleated cell counts from reference gene primer amplification. The table came from immunoSEQ multiplex PCR; TCRdb's copy has only in-frame clones and leaves some out. The V and J calls and clone size are taken from that table; D and trimming were inferred from the DNA. This table has roughly 130,000 clones, more than 90% appearing once. Material: peripheral blood. This chain uses TRBV11-2 with TRBJ2-3, with TRBD2 identical over 9 bases. This clonotype originated in a man in his fifties with active COVID-19. DNA of the CDR3: TGTGCCAGCAGCCCGAAGGTAGCGGGAGTAACAGATACGCAGTATTTT. It encodes CASSPKVAGVTDTQYF.